This T cell receptor (beta chain) was captured by sequencing in a study of molecular identifiers for immune sequencing clone quantification. General study results and limits: In naive cells, under 1% of molecules belonged to clones above 20 RNA copies, against over 97% in effector cells.

CDR1 DFQATT and CDR2 SNEGSKA come from the germline V gene (reference sequence). V lost 4 bases to trimming and J lost 3 bases; unmatched junction nucleotides: 11. The CDR3 contains 15 residues. This clonotype was observed many times. The antigen remains undetermined. From the PCR reads, TCRdb called clonotypes with MiXCR, one entry per CDR3 protein. The sample contains some 590,000 distinct CDR3 sequences, about 25% of which appear only once. The J gene is TRBJ2-7, the V gene TRBV20-1, with TRBD2 identical over 8 bases. The receptor was derived from a human donor in good health. Some libraries in this study had Jurkat cell RNA spiked in. Sequenced input: naive CD8+ T cells from blood, with Jurkat cell RNA spiked in. Subset reported: FACS-sorted CD8+CD4-CCR7+CD45RA+ naive T cells. The CDR3 region is CSAKPSSGHNYEQYF. Written as DNA, the CDR3 is TGCAGTGCTAAACCCTCTAGCGGGCATAACTACGAGCAGTACTTC.